This is a list of T cell receptor beta chains from one sample in a study of blood T cell repertoires in COVID-19. Only in-frame clones appear in the TCRdb table, and some are missing; sequencing was by immunoSEQ multiplex PCR. The sample comprises about 150,000 clones, more than 75% of which are singletons, and 6% to 7.5% rests with the top ten. The sample consisted of PBMCs or T cells enriched from blood (not recorded which). All receptors come from a woman between 50 and 59 years old who had recovered from COVID-19. CDR3s include the opening cysteine and the closing phenylalanine or tryptophan. D genes are given only for firm matches. Not all rows give a size; the values are once, few, many and, for expanded clones, a class.

j_gene	abundance	d_gene	v_gene	CDR3nt	CDR3aa
TRBJ1-1	NA	NA	TRBV7-3	TGTGCCAGCAGCCCCCCGGAGGGGAACCAAGCTTTCTTT	CASSPPEGNQAFF
TRBJ1-1	NA	NA	TRBV28	TGTGCCAGCAGTTTTTCGGGGGTGAACACTGAAGCTTTCTTT	CASSFSGVNTEAFF
TRBJ2-1	NA	NA	TRBV11-2	TGTGCCAGCAGCTCAGCGGGCACCTACAATGAGCAGTTCTTC	CASSSAGTYNEQFF
TRBJ1-1	NA	TRBD1	TRBV5-1	TGCGCCAGCAGCTTGGCCGTAGGGACAGGGGCTGAAGCTTTCTTT	CASSLAVGTGAEAFF
TRBJ2-7	NA	NA	TRBV28	TGTGCCAGCAGTTTCCCGCTAAGCGGGGACACCTCCTACGAGCAGTACTTC	CASSFPLSGDTSYEQYF
TRBJ2-7	NA	NA	TRBV19	TGTGCCAGTAGTGCCACAGGCGCCCCCTCCTACGAGCAGTACTTC	CASSATGAPSYEQYF
TRBJ2-7	NA	NA	TRBV19	TGTGCCAGTTCCGACACGTACGAGCAGTACTTC	CASSDTYEQYF
TRBJ2-1	NA	TRBD1	TRBV6-5	TGTGCCAGCAGTTATACGGGACAGGACTACAATGAGCAGTTCTTC	CASSYTGQDYNEQFF
TRBJ2-7	NA	NA	TRBV21-1	TGTGCCAGCAGCATCCGATTCGAACAGGGGTCCCCCTACGAGCAGTACTTC	CASSIRFEQGSPYEQYF
TRBJ1-4	NA	NA	TRBV11-2	TGTGCCAGCAGCCAGCGGGGGAGAGGCGAAAAACTGTTTTTT	CASSQRGRGEKLFF
TRBJ1-1	NA	NA	TRBV27	TGTGCCAGCAGCCCAGGAATTTCCGGGGGGGAAGCTTTCTTT	CASSPGISGGEAFF
TRBJ2-3	once	TRBD2	TRBV30	TGTGCCTGGAGCAGACTAGCGGGAGATATAGATACGCAGTATTTT	CAWSRLAGDIDTQYF
TRBJ2-5	once	TRBD1	TRBV5-1	TGCGCCAGCAGCCACGGACAGGGAAGGGAGACCCAGTACTTC	CASSHGQGRETQYF
TRBJ1-6	NA	TRBD1	TRBV7-2	TGTGCCAGCAGCGCCCAACAGGGGAGGAATTCACCCCTCCACTTT	CASSAQQGRNSPLHF
TRBJ2-1	NA	TRBD2	TRBV9	TGTGCCAGCAGCGTAGCCCCCGAACTAGCGTACAATGAGCAGTTCTTC	CASSVAPELAYNEQFF
TRBJ1-5	NA	TRBD1	TRBV7-3	TGTGCCAGCAGCTCCATACAGGGGGTGGCTCCCAATCAGCCCCAGCATTTT	CASSSIQGVAPNQPQHF
TRBJ2-1	few	TRBD2	TRBV10-1	TGCGCCAGCAGTACGGGACTAGCGAGTGTCTATGAGCAGTTCTTC	CASSTGLASVYEQFF
TRBJ2-5	NA	NA	TRBV15	TGTGCCACCAGCAGAGATGTCTCCCGTCAAGAGACCCAGTACTTC	CATSRDVSRQETQYF
TRBJ2-2	NA	NA	TRBV7-9	TGTGCCAGCAGCTTAACAGGGATAGGTAGTGGCACCGGGGAGCTGTTTTTT	CASSLTGIGSGTGELFF
TRBJ1-2	once	TRBD1	TRBV10-2	TGCGCCAGCAGTCGGGACAGGGCGGGATATGGCTACACCTTC	CASSRDRAGYGYTF
TRBJ1-5	NA	TRBD1	TRBV6-6	TGTGCCAGCAGTGGGGGACAGTGGGGCAATCAGCCCCAGCATTTT	CASSGGQWGNQPQHF
TRBJ1-6	once	TRBD1	TRBV6-5	TGTGCCGGGTCAGGGGGCCTCTATAATTCACCCCTCCACTTT	CAGSGGLYNSPLHF
TRBJ2-2	NA	TRBD2	TRBV19	TGTGCCAGTAGTTCCCGAGCGGCAAGACTAGCGGGAGCCGGGGAGCTGTTTTTT	CASSSRAARLAGAGELFF
TRBJ1-1	NA	TRBD1	TRBV5-5	TGTGCCAGCAAACCCCCGTGGAGACAGGGGACCGCTGAAGCTTTCTTT	CASKPPWRQGTAEAFF
TRBJ1-2	NA	NA	TRBV7-2	TGTGCCAGCAGCTTTGGGGGGGCAGGGGACTATGGCTACACCTTC	CASSFGGAGDYGYTF
TRBJ1-1	NA	TRBD1	TRBV19	TGTGCCAGTAGTAGACAGGGGAAGACTGAAGCTTTCTTT	CASSRQGKTEAFF
TRBJ2-1	once	TRBD2	TRBV4-2	TGTGCCAGCAGCGAATTAGCGGGATCCTACAATGAGCAGTTCTTC	CASSELAGSYNEQFF
TRBJ2-1	NA	TRBD2	TRBV6-2/TRBV6-3	TGTGCCAGCAGCCGTAGCGGGGTCAATGAGCAGTTCTTC	CASSRSGVNEQFF
TRBJ2-1	NA	NA	TRBV19	TGTGCCAGTAGTCCTCAGACTTCTAGCTCCTACAATGAGCAGTTCTTC	CASSPQTSSSYNEQFF
TRBJ2-2	NA	TRBD2	TRBV19	TGTGCCAGTACACTAGCGCGGAACACCGGGGAGCTGTTTTTT	CASTLARNTGELFF
TRBJ2-3	NA	NA	TRBV7-2	TGTGCCAGCAGCGCCACTGGGGCTAGCACAGATACGCAGTATTTT	CASSATGASTDTQYF
TRBJ1-5	few	TRBD1	TRBV7-9	TGTGCCAGCAGCCGATCCCCTGGACAGGGGCTCATCAATCAGCCCCAGCATTTT	CASSRSPGQGLINQPQHF
TRBJ2-4	few	NA	TRBV4-1	TGCGCCAGCAGCCAAGGAACACTAGGGGGTCGGGGCATTCAGTACTTC	CASSQGTLGGRGIQYF
TRBJ2-2	NA	NA	TRBV27	TGTGCCAGCAGACCCGGTCTAGAGGCCGGGGAGCTGTTTTTT	CASRPGLEAGELFF
TRBJ2-1	NA	NA	TRBV11-2	TGTGCCAGCAGCTTACGGGGGTCGTTGAACGATGAGCAGTTCTTC	CASSLRGSLNDEQFF
TRBJ1-2	NA	TRBD1	TRBV15	TGTGCCACCAGCACTTCCTTAGGACAGGGGGCTAACTATGGCTACACCTTC	CATSTSLGQGANYGYTF
TRBJ2-3	NA	NA	TRBV27	TGTGCCAGCAGTTTATCGGCAGGGCTAGCAGATACGCAGTATTTT	CASSLSAGLADTQYF
TRBJ1-5	few	NA	TRBV28	TGTGCCAGCAGTATAGGAGGAATGTATCGCTATAGCAATCAGCCCCAGCATTTT	CASSIGGMYRYSNQPQHF
TRBJ1-4	NA	NA	TRBV2	TGTGCCAGCAGTGAAGGTGAGGATACCCGGTTGTTTTTT	CASSEGEDTRLFF
TRBJ1-5	NA	NA	TRBV7-9	TGTGCCAGCAGCTCCCGGGAAAATCAGCCCCAGCATTTT	CASSSRENQPQHF
TRBJ1-3	NA	NA	TRBV27	TGTGCCAGCAGTTTATCGGGCAGGGGAAACACCATATATTTT	CASSLSGRGNTIYF
TRBJ1-3	NA	NA	TRBV7-6	TGTGCCAGCAGCTCCAAGCCACAGGGTGTCTCTGGAAACACCATATATTTT	CASSSKPQGVSGNTIYF
TRBJ1-2	NA	NA	TRBV5-1	TGCGCCAGCAGCTTAGAACGGAACTATGGCTACACCTTC	CASSLERNYGYTF
TRBJ1-4	NA	NA	TRBV5-1	TGCGCCAGCAGCTGGGCCGGGGGGAGACCTGAAAAACTGTTTTTT	CASSWAGGRPEKLFF
TRBJ1-2	NA	NA	TRBV5-1	TGCGCCAGCAGCGGACGGGGGGCCGGGAACTATGGCTACACCTTC	CASSGRGAGNYGYTF
TRBJ2-7	NA	TRBD2	TRBV15	TGTGCCACCAGCAGACTAGCGGGGAAATCGTCTTACGAGCAGTACTTC	CATSRLAGKSSYEQYF
TRBJ2-3	NA	NA	TRBV2	TGTGCCAGCGTAAACCCGCCGGCGGGGACAGATACGCAGTATTTT	CASVNPPAGTDTQYF
TRBJ2-7	NA	TRBD2	TRBV7-8	TGTGCCAGCTCGCTCGGTGGGGTAGCGGGAAGGACCTACGAGCAGTACTTC	CASSLGGVAGRTYEQYF
TRBJ2-3	NA	NA	TRBV10-1	TGCGCCAGCAGTGACAGGGGGGCTAGCACAGATACGCAGTATTTT	CASSDRGASTDTQYF
TRBJ2-1	once	TRBD1	TRBV28	TGTGCCAGCAGTCGGGCCGGGACAGGCTACAATGAGCAGTTCTTC	CASSRAGTGYNEQFF
TRBJ2-7	NA	TRBD2	TRBV11-2	TGTGCCAGCAGCGGACTAGCCGACGCCTACGAGCAGTACTTC	CASSGLADAYEQYF
TRBJ1-1	NA	NA	TRBV2	TGTGCCAGCAGAGCCCAGGGCATGAACACTGAAGCTTTCTTT	CASRAQGMNTEAFF
TRBJ2-1	NA	TRBD2	TRBV5-5	TGTGCCAGCAGCCTCCGGTTTGCGCTAGCGGTTAACAATGAGCAGTTCTTC	CASSLRFALAVNNEQFF
TRBJ1-1	NA	NA	TRBV6-5	TGTGCCAGCAGTCCAAGAGGGATGTCGAACACTGAAGCTTTCTTT	CASSPRGMSNTEAFF